This T cell receptor (beta chain) stems from a study of cytomegalovirus exposure and HLA in healthy donors. Study results and caveats: Roughly even sequencing depth across donors was the assumption behind the presence/absence analyses.

Primers: 60 Vbeta forward and 13 Jbeta reverse. Data came from immunoSEQ multiplex PCR; TCRdb stores just in-frame clones and leaves some out. Of under 110,000 clones listed, roughly four fifths are singletons. Notes on this clone: Antigen unknown.

Germline CDR1 and CDR2: SGHTA and FQGNSA. The length of the CDR3 is 13 residues. V lost 4 bases and J lost 5, with 11 bases in between. V and J are TRBV7-2 and TRBJ1-1, with a possible D match to TRBD1 (6 bases). This sequence originates from a man aged 50-60 years in good health and CMV-seronegative. Material for sequencing was PBMCs. The DNA for the CDR3 is TGTGCCAGCAGCTCAGAACAGGGTACTGAAGCTTTCTTT. It is translated as CASSSEQGTEAFF.